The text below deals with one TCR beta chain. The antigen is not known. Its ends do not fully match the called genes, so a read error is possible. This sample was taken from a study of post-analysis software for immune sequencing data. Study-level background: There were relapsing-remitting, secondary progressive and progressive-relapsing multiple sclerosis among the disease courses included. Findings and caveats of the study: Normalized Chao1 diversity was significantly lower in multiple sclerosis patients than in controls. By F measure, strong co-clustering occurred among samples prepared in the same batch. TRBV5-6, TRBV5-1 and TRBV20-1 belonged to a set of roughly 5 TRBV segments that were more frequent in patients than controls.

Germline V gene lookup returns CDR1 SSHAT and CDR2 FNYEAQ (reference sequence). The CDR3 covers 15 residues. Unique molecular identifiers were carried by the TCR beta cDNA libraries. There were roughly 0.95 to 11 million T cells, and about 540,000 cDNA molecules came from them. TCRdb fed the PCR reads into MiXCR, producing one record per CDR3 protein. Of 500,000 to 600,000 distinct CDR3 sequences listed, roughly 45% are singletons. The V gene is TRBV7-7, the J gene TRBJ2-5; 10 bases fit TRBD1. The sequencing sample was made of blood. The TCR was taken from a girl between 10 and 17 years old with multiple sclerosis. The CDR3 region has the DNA TGTGCTAGCAGCTTCCGACAGGGGGCTTGGGAGACCCAGTACTTC. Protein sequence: CASSFRQGAWETQYF.